This TCR beta chain was found in a study of cytomegalovirus exposure and HLA in healthy donors. This clone occurred a few times. CDR3 size: 13 residues. V lost 0 bases and J 11 bases, leaving 13 bases between the germline ends. Germline CDR1 is SGHDN and CDR2 is FVKESK. The PCR used 60 Vbeta and 13 Jbeta primers. The repertoire was sequenced with immunoSEQ multiplex PCR; TCRdb's copy has only in-frame clones and lacks some. The sample lists around 67,000 clones, around 74% seen once, with around 7% in the top ten. The TCR comes from a woman in her 30s in good health and CMV-seropositive. The rearrangement links TRBV14 to TRBJ1-1, with D possibly being TRBD1 (5 bases). Sequenced sample: PBMCs. The CDR3 region has the DNA TGTGCCAGCAGCCAAGATTCCTGGGGGAGGGCTTTCTTT. As protein: CASSQDSWGRAFF. Supplemented by reference TRBV14 and TRBJ1-1, the full variable domain reads EAGVTQFPSHSVIEKGQTVTLRCDPISGHDNLYWYRRVMGKEIKFLLHFVKESKQDESGMPNNRFLAERTGGTYSTLKVQPAELEDSGVYFCASSQDSWGRAFFGQGTRLTVV.